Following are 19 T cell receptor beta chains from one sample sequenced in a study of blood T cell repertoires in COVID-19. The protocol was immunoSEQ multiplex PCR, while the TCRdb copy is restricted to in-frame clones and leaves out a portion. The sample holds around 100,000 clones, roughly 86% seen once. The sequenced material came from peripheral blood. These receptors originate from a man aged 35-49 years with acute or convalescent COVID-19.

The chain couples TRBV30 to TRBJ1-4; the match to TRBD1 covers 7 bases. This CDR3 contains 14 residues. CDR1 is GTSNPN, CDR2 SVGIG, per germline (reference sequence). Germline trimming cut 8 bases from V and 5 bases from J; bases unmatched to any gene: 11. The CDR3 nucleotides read TGTGCCACCCCCTCCGGGACAGAAAATGAAAAACTGTTTTTT. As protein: CATPSGTENEKLFF.

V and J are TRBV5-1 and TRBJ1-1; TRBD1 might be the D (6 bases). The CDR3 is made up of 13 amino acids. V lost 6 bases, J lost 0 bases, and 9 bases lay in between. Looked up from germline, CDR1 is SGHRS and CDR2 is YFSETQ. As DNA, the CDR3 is TGCGCCAGCAAGGCAGGGGTGAACACTGAAGCTTTCTTT. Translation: CASKAGVNTEAFF.

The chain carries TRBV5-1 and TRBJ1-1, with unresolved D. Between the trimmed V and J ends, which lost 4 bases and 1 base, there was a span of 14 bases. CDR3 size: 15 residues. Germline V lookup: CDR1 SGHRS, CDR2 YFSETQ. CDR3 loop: CASSLSANPNTEAFF. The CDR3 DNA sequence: TGCGCCAGCAGCCTTTCAGCGAACCCGAACACTGAAGCTTTCTTT.

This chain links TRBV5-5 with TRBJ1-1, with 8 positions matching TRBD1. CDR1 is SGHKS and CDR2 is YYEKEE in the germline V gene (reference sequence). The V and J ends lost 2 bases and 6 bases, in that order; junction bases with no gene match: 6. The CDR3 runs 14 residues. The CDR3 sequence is CASSFGQGWAEAFF. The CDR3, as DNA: TGTGCCAGCAGCTTCGGACAGGGTTGGGCTGAAGCTTTCTTT.

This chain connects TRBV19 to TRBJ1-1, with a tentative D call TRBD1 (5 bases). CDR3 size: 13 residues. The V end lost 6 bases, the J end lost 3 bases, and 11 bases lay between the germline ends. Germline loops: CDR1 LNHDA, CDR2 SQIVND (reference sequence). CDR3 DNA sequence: TGTGCCAGTAGATTCCAGGGTGACACTGAAGCTTTCTTT. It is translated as CASRFQGDTEAFF.

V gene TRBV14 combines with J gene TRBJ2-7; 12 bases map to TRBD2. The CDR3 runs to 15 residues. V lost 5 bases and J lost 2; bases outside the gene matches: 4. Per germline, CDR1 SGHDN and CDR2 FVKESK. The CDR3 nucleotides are TGTGCCAGCAGCGTACTAGCGGGAGGCACCTACGAGCAGTACTTC. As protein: CASSVLAGGTYEQYF.

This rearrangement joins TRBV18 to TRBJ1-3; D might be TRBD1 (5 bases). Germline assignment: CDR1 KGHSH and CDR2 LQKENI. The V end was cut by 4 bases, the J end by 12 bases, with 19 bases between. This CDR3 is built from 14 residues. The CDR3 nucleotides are TGTGCCAGCTCACACGACAGCCTCCCTGTCAGCATATATTTT. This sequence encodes CASSHDSLPVSIYF.

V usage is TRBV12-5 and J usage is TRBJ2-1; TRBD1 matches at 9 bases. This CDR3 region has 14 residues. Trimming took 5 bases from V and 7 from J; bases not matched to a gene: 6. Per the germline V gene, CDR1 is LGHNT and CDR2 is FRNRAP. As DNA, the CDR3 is TGTGCTAGTGGTCTTGGACAGGGGATGAATGAGCAGTTCTTC. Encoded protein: CASGLGQGMNEQFF.

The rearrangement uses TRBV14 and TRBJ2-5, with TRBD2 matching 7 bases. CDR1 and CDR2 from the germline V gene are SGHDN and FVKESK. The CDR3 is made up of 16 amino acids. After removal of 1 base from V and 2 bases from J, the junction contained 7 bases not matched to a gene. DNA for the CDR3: TGTGCCAGCAGCCAAGTGTACGGACTAGGGCAAGAGACCCAGTACTTC. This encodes CASSQVYGLGQETQYF.

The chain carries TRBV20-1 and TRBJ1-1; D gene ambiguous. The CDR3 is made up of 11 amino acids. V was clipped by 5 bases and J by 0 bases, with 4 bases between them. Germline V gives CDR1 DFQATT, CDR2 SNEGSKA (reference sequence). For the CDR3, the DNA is TGCAGTGCTCCTATGAACACTGAAGCTTTCTTT. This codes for CSAPMNTEAFF.

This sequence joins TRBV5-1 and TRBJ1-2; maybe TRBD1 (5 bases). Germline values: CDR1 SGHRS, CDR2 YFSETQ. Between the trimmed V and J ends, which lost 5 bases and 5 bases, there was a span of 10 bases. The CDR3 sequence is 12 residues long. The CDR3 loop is CASRVAGYGYTF. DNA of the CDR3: TGCGCCAGCAGGGTGGCAGGGTATGGCTACACCTTC.

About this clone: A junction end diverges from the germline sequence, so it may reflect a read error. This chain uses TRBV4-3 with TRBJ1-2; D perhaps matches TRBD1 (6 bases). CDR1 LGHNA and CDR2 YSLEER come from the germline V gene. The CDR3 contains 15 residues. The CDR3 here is CAGSRESQGDYGYTF. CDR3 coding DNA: TGCGCCGGCAGCCGAGAGTCACAGGGAGACTATGGCTACACCTTC.

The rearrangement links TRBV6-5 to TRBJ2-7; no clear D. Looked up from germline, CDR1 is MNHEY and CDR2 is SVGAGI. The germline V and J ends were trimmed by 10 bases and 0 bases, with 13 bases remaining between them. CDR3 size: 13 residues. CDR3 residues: CATRSAGSYEQYF. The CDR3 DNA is TGTGCCACCCGCTCCGCAGGCTCCTACGAGCAGTACTTC.

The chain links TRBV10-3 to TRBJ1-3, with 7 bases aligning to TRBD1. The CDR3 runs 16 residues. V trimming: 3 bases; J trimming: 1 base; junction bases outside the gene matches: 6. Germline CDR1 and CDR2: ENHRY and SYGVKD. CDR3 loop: CAISEGTVASGNTIYF. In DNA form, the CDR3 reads TGTGCCATCAGTGAAGGGACAGTAGCATCTGGAAACACCATATATTTT.

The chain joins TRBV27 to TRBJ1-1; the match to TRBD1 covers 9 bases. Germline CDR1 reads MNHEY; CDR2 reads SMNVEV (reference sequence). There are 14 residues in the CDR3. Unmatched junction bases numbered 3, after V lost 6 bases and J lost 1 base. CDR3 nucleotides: TGTGCCAGCAGGCAGGGACAGGGGAACACTGAAGCTTTCTTT. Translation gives CASRQGQGNTEAFF.

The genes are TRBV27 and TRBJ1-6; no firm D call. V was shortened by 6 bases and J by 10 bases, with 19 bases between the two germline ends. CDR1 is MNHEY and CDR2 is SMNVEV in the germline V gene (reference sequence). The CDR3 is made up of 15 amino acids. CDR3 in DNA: TGTGCCAGCAGGACTAGCACGGCCGCGGTCTCACCCCTCCACTTT. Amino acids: CASRTSTAAVSPLHF.

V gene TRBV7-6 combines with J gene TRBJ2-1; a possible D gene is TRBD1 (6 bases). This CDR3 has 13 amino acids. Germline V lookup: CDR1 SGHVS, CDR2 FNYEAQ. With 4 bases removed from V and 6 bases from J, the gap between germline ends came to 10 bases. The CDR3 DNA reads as TGTGCCAGCAGCTCTGGACAGCGCAATGAGCAGTTCTTC. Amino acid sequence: CASSSGQRNEQFF.

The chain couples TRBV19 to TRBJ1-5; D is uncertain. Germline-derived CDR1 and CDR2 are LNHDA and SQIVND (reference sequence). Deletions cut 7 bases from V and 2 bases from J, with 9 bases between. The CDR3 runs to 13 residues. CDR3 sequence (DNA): TGTGCCAGTACTGGGAGGGGCAATCAGCCCCAGCATTTT. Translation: CASTGRGNQPQHF. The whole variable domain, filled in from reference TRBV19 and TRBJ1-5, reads DGGITQSPKYLFRKEGQNVTLSCEQNLNHDAMYWYRQDPGQGLRLIYYSQIVNDFQKGDIAEGYSVSREKKESFPLTVTSAQKNPTAFYLCASTGRGNQPQHFGDGTRLSIL.

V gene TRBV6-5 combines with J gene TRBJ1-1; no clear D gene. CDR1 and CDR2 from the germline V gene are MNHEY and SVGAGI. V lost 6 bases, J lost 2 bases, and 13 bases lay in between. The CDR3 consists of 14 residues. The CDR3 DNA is TGTGCCAGCAGGGCTTTGGAGGTAAACACTGAAGCTTTCTTT. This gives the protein CASRALEVNTEAFF.